Below, one T cell receptor beta chain is given with its context. This specimen comes from a study of blood T cell repertoires in COVID-19. Study summary: Both acute and convalescent COVID-19 samples were obtained from the United States, Italy and Spain. From T cells, B-cell-depleted T cells, or PBMCs came the material, which was cDNA or gDNA.

Enrolled during active infection, Seattle patients were then followed longitudinally. Authors' data handling: Estimates of nucleated cell counts were drawn from the amplification of reference gene primers. Clones were sequenced by immunoSEQ multiplex PCR, and TCRdb holds only the in-frame ones, with some missing. That table supplies the V and J calls and clone size; D and trimming were determined from the DNA. The sample has about 370,000 clones; roughly 90% are singletons. The CDR3 contains 14 residues. Germline V gene data show CDR1 as ENHRY and CDR2 as SYGVKD. V gave up 6 bases and J gave up 6 bases; unmatched junction bases: 9.

This sequence originates from a woman in her twenties or thirties with COVID-19, enrolled during active disease. The sample taken for sequencing was peripheral blood. The V gene is TRBV10-3, the J gene TRBJ2-7; 9 bases match TRBD1. The chain's CDR3 is CAISGRDRVFEQYF. The CDR3 DNA reads TGTGCCATCAGCGGCCGGGACAGGGTATTCGAGCAGTACTTC.